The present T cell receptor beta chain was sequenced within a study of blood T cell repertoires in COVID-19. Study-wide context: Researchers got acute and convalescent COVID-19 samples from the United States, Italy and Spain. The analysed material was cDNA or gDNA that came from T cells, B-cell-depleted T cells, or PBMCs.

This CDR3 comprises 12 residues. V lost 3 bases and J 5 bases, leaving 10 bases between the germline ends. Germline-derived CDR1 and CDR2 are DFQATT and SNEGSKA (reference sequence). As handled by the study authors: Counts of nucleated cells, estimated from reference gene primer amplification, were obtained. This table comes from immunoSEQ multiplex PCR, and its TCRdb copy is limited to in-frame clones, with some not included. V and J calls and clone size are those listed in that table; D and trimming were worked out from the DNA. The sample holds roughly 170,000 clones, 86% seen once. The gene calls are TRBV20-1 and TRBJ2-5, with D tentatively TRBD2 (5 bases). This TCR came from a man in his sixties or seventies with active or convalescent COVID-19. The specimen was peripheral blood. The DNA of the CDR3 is TGCAGTGCTAGTTGGTGGAGGGAGACCCAGTACTTC. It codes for CSASWWRETQYF.